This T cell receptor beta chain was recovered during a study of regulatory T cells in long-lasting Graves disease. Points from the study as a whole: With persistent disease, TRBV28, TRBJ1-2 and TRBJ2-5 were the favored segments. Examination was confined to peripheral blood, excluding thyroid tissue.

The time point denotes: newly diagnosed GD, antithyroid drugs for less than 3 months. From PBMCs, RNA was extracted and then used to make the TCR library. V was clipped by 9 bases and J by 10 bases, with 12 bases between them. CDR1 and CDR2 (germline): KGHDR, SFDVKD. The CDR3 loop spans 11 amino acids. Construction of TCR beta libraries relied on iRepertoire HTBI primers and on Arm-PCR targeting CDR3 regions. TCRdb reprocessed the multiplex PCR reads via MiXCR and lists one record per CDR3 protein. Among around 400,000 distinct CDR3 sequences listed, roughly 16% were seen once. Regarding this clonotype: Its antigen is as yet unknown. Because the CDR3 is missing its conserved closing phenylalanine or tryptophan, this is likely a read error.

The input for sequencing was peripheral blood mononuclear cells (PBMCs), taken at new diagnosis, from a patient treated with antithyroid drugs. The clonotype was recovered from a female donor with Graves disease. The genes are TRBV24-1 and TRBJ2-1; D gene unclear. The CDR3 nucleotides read TGTGCCACCCGAAGCGACGGAGAGCAGTTCTCC. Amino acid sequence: CATRSDGEQFS.